One T cell receptor beta chain is described in this entry. What antigen it recognizes has not been identified. The record has no base qualities; no much larger clone is one base away. The record originates from a study of blood T cell repertoires in COVID-19 (dated by TCRdb to 2020 to 2022). Broadly, across the study: Samples from collaborators originated in the United States, Italy and Spain and spanned both the acute and convalescent phases of COVID-19. The prospective study material was composed of cDNA or gDNA derived from T cells, B-cell-depleted T cells, or PBMCs. Deeply sampled blood TCRbeta repertoires from subjects exposed to, actively infected with, or recovered from COVID-19 were included in the dataset. A freely available public database, intended as a resource for researchers studying the immune response to SARS-CoV-2, is where the repertoires were released. Samples came from the ongoing ImmuneRACE study (first 160 participants) plus 1,254 subjects from 6 global collaborators. The sample metadata nearly always contained a de-identified subject ID, COVID-19 status, age in years and sex. Where HLA class I and class II types were available, the types were taken from metadata supplied by the sample provider, not from assay-based typing. Study-level results and caveats: Clinical and demographic metadata were provided uncurated, with the amount varying by source and participant.

TCRbeta CDR3 regions were amplified from genomic DNA using the immunoSEQ Assay, a bias-controlled multiplex PCR. For the original study's pipeline: Within the assay, amplification of reference gene primers was used to estimate how many nucleated cells each sample contained. Sequence reads were collapsed and filtered to measure the absolute abundance of every unique TCRbeta CDR3 rearrangement. For each sample, productive Simpson clonality was calculated as the square root of Simpson's diversity index over productive rearrangements. In TCRdb, the immuneACCESS table is reduced to in-frame sequences with V and J assigned. These tables do not hold every clone; where another copy was compared, an unresolved V gene accounts for under half, and the others remain unexplained. V and J calls and clone size are those listed in that table; D and trimming were worked out from the DNA. For this sample there are fewer than 450,000 clones; 80% to 95% appear just once. Jointly, the top ten make up less than 0.75% of the sample.

In the prospective study, participants were 18 to 89 years old, resided in approximately 22 geographic areas of the United States, and were enrolled through a virtual design. To assign participants to cohorts, the prospective study relied on clinical history that participants themselves reported in a screening survey and a study questionnaire. For ImmuneRACE Cohort 3, a participant was defined as recovered based on two consecutive negative NP/OP PCR tests, clearance by a healthcare professional, or resolution of symptoms. In the prospective study, whole blood, serum and a nasopharyngeal or oropharyngeal swab were collected from each participant by mobile phlebotomists. Additional blood draws and questionnaires over an approximately two-month period could optionally be provided by prospective study participants. Before DNA extraction, prospective study blood samples were shipped either frozen or at room temperature.

The CDR3 runs 17 amino acids, cysteine and phenylalanine included. The DNA shown is the 51-base CDR3, in frame from base 1. Sequences SNHLY (CDR1) and FYNNEI (CDR2) are obtained from the germline V gene. V sheds 7 bases and J sheds 4 bases, leaving 24 bases between their ends. This clonotype was sampled from a man younger than 35 who had recovered from COVID-19. Material: PBMCs or T cells enriched from blood (not recorded which). The chain was built from TRBV2 and TRBJ2-3; the D gene remains uncertain. The encoded CDR3 is CASTLSMAPRGPDTQYF. The DNA sequence follows: TGTGCCAGCACATTATCTATGGCCCCTAGAGGCCCAGATACGCAGTATTTT.